This T cell receptor beta chain derives from a study of vaccination and CD4 T cells after COVID-19. This CDR3 has 15 amino acids. CDR1 and CDR2 from the germline V gene are MDHEN and SYDVKM. Unmatched junction bases numbered 4, after V lost 6 bases and J lost 2 bases. The sample's treatment: approximately 9-day PBMC culture with coronavirus spike peptide pools or control peptides (ViraFEST assay). For this clonotype: Antigen: not known.

Oncomine TCR Beta short-read sequencing was applied to DNA from cultured CD4+ T cells. Using its own MiXCR run on the PCR reads, TCRdb lists one record per CDR3 protein. The table has 12,000 or so distinct CDR3 sequences, around 75% seen once. The sequencing input was CD4+ T cells from blood, cultured in vitro. This clonotype originated in a human donor who had recovered from COVID-19. This chain links TRBV28 with TRBJ1-5; 10 nucleotides agree with TRBD1. CDR3 in amino acids: CASRGTGAGNQPQHF. DNA of the CDR3: TGTGCCAGCAGAGGGACAGGGGCGGGCAATCAGCCCCAGCATTTT.